The rows below give T cell receptor beta chains drawn from one sample of a study of cytomegalovirus exposure and HLA in healthy donors. Method: immunoSEQ multiplex PCR; TCRdb's copy keeps in-frame clones and lacks some. The sample lists 150,000 to 200,000 clones; over 75% were seen once. Sequencing used PBMCs. The receptors here all came from a female donor in good health and CMV-seronegative. Both conserved end residues are part of each CDR3. A D gene is named only where the DNA matches it firmly. Clone size is shown for a subset of rows, as once, few, many or a class of expanded clone.

clone size	D gene	V gene	J gene	CDR3 protein	CDR3 DNA
NA	NA	TRBV6-5	TRBJ1-5	CASSDHRAGQPQHF	TGTGCCAGCAGTGATCACAGGGCCGGCCAGCCCCAGCATTTT
NA	NA	TRBV6-5	TRBJ1-6	CASSPGFSPLHF	TGTGCCAGCAGTCCAGGGTTTTCACCCCTCCACTTT
NA	TRBD2	TRBV19	TRBJ2-3	CASSPSTTSGVADTQYF	TGTGCCAGTAGCCCCTCTACAACTAGCGGGGTCGCAGATACGCAGTATTTT
NA	TRBD2	TRBV7-2	TRBJ2-1	CASSLVAAGGSLYNEQFF	TGTGCCAGCAGCTTAGTGGCAGCGGGAGGATCATTATACAATGAGCAGTTCTTC
NA	NA	TRBV29-1	TRBJ1-1	CSVSQPNTEAFF	TGCAGCGTCTCACAGCCGAACACTGAAGCTTTCTTT
NA	TRBD2	TRBV30	TRBJ2-5	CAWSSRLAGGETQYF	TGTGCCTGGAGTTCCCGACTAGCGGGTGGGGAGACCCAGTACTTC
NA	TRBD1	TRBV7-9	TRBJ1-4	CASRTRTGGNEKLFF	TGTGCCAGCAGAACTCGGACAGGGGGAAATGAAAAACTGTTTTTT
NA	TRBD2	TRBV9	TRBJ2-1	CASSVVSGLAGVNEQFF	TGTGCCAGCAGCGTAGTGTCGGGACTAGCGGGAGTCAATGAGCAGTTCTTC
once	NA	TRBV19	TRBJ2-7	CASSTWESSYEQYF	TGTGCCAGTAGTACGTGGGAGAGCTCCTACGAGCAGTACTTC
few	TRBD2	TRBV27	TRBJ2-3	CASRGSGRAGYLDTQYF	TGTGCCAGCAGAGGCAGCGGGAGGGCCGGGTATCTAGATACGCAGTATTTT
NA	NA	TRBV29-1	TRBJ2-5	CSVDLHTEQYF	TGCAGCGTTGACCTTCATACGGAGCAGTACTTC
NA	NA	TRBV7-7	TRBJ2-5	CASSLAGGRGGETQYF	TGTGCTAGCAGCTTAGCTGGGGGTCGGGGAGGAGAGACCCAGTACTTC
once	NA	TRBV6-5	TRBJ1-1	CASRKGGGHTEAFF	TGTGCCAGCAGAAAAGGGGGGGGGCACACTGAAGCTTTCTTT
NA	NA	TRBV6-4	TRBJ1-2	CASTRHVPNYGYTF	TGTGCCAGCACGCGACATGTTCCTAACTATGGCTACACCTTC
NA	TRBD2	TRBV7-3	TRBJ2-3	CASSLAGGAYTQYF	TGTGCCAGCAGCTTAGCGGGGGGCGCATATACGCAGTATTTT
NA	TRBD1	TRBV11-3	TRBJ1-1	CASSWDRNTEAFF	TGTGCCAGCAGCTGGGACAGGAACACTGAAGCTTTCTTT
few	NA	TRBV5-8	TRBJ2-5	CASSLGQTQETQYF	TGTGCCAGCAGCTTGGGGCAGACACAAGAGACCCAGTACTTC
NA	TRBD1	TRBV25-1	TRBJ2-7	CASSVQGTAAEQYF	TGTGCCAGCAGTGTTCAAGGGACAGCAGCCGAGCAGTACTTC
few	NA	TRBV25-1	TRBJ1-6	CASSEMDTVYSPLHF	TGTGCCAGCAGTGAAATGGACACTGTCTATTCACCCCTCCACTTT
NA	NA	TRBV15	TRBJ1-6	CATSRGTGSNSPLHF	TGTGCCACCAGCAGAGGCACCGGGTCTAATTCACCCCTCCACTTT
NA	TRBD2	TRBV18	TRBJ2-1	CASSPSAGGFDNEQFF	TGTGCCAGCTCTCCTTCAGCGGGAGGGTTTGACAATGAGCAGTTCTTC
few	TRBD2	TRBV14	TRBJ2-3	CASTRAGGGTDTQYF	TGTGCCAGCACTCGAGCGGGGGGAGGCACAGATACGCAGTATTTT
NA	TRBD1	TRBV2	TRBJ1-5	CASSEGQPAIKPQHF	TGTGCCAGCAGTGAGGGACAGCCCGCAATAAAGCCCCAGCATTTT
NA	NA	TRBV27	TRBJ2-5	CASSPGLKETQYF	TGTGCCAGCAGTCCTGGCCTCAAAGAGACCCAGTACTTC
NA	TRBD1	TRBV2	TRBJ1-5	CASNHDRGNQPQHF	TGTGCCAGCAACCATGACAGGGGCAATCAGCCCCAGCATTTT
NA	TRBD2	TRBV9	TRBJ2-3	CASSVDLAGGDTQYF	TGTGCCAGCAGCGTAGATCTAGCGGGAGGAGATACGCAGTATTTT
NA	NA	TRBV15	TRBJ2-7	CATSREVTGAYEQYF	TGTGCCACCAGCAGAGAGGTGACCGGAGCCTACGAGCAGTACTTC
NA	NA	TRBV6-6	TRBJ1-5	CASSYATKVPEPQHF	TGTGCCAGCAGTTACGCGACAAAGGTCCCCGAGCCCCAGCATTTT
NA	TRBD2	TRBV13	TRBJ2-3	CASSVTTSGGTDTQYF	TGTGCCAGCAGCGTAACGACTAGCGGGGGCACAGATACGCAGTATTTT
few	NA	TRBV19	TRBJ1-1	CASSIGRLKAFF	TGTGCCAGTAGTATCGGCAGGTTAAAAGCTTTCTTT
NA	NA	TRBV5-1	TRBJ2-5	CASSIGTGKGETQYF	TGCGCCAGCAGCATCGGAACAGGGAAAGGAGAGACCCAGTACTTC
once	TRBD1	TRBV7-8	TRBJ1-1	CASSRAGQGDTEAFF	TGTGCCAGCAGCCGCGCGGGACAGGGAGACACTGAAGCTTTCTTT
once	TRBD2	TRBV5-1	TRBJ2-3	CASSLVAGGPDTQYF	TGCGCCAGCAGCTTGGTAGCGGGGGGGCCCGATACGCAGTATTTT
NA	NA	TRBV18	TRBJ1-1	CASSATDEAFF	TGTGCCAGCTCAGCGACAGATGAAGCTTTCTTT
NA	NA	TRBV6-4	TRBJ2-2	CASSDVFRFDTGELFF	TGTGCCAGCAGTGACGTCTTCCGTTTTGACACCGGGGAGCTGTTTTTT
NA	TRBD2	TRBV6-1	TRBJ2-1	CASSSGTSGYNEQFF	TGTGCCAGCAGCTCCGGGACTAGCGGTTACAATGAGCAGTTCTTC
NA	NA	TRBV7-7	TRBJ2-1	CASSLSGGEQFF	TGTGCCAGCAGCTTATCTGGCGGGGAGCAGTTCTTC
NA	NA	TRBV19	TRBJ1-1	CASSINSGRGAFF	TGTGCCAGTAGTATCAACAGCGGGCGAGGAGCTTTCTTT
NA	NA	TRBV7-2	TRBJ1-1	CASSLDPRNTEAFF	TGTGCCAGCAGCTTAGACCCCAGGAACACTGAAGCTTTCTTT
NA	NA	TRBV28	TRBJ2-7	CASSTRTLPSYEQYF	TGTGCCAGCAGTACGAGGACACTCCCAAGCTACGAGCAGTACTTC
NA	NA	TRBV7-9	TRBJ2-3	CASSVGGRTDTQYF	TGTGCCAGCAGCGTGGGGGGGCGGACAGATACGCAGTATTTT
NA	NA	TRBV19	TRBJ1-5	CASSNTGNQPQHF	TGTGCCAGTAGTAATACAGGGAATCAGCCCCAGCATTTT
NA	NA	TRBV28	TRBJ1-6	CASRTPAGQGSPLHF	TGTGCCAGCAGAACCCCGGCGGGGCAGGGTTCACCCCTCCACTTT
NA	NA	TRBV5-1	TRBJ2-7	CASSLPRRGTKPYEQYF	TGCGCCAGCAGCTTGCCCCGGAGGGGAACGAAGCCCTACGAGCAGTACTTC
few	TRBD1	TRBV6-1	TRBJ2-5	CASSEALGTAQETQYF	TGTGCCAGCAGTGAAGCGCTTGGGACAGCCCAAGAGACCCAGTACTTC
NA	TRBD1	TRBV7-3	TRBJ1-3	CASSPQPLGQPGNTIYF	TGTGCCAGCAGCCCCCAACCTTTGGGACAGCCTGGAAACACCATATATTTT
once	TRBD2	TRBV10-3	TRBJ2-1	CAISELTSGGNEQFF	TGTGCCATCAGTGAGTTAACTAGCGGGGGCAATGAGCAGTTCTTC
NA	NA	TRBV5-6	TRBJ2-3	CASSFQLSTDTQYF	TGTGCCAGCAGCTTCCAGTTGAGCACAGATACGCAGTATTTT
NA	NA	TRBV6-1	TRBJ1-1	CASSHREEAEAFF	TGTGCCAGCAGTCACAGGGAAGAAGCTGAAGCTTTCTTT
NA	TRBD1	TRBV9	TRBJ1-1	CASSAGQIMNTEAFF	TGTGCCAGCAGCGCGGGACAGATTATGAACACTGAAGCTTTCTTT
NA	NA	TRBV11-2	TRBJ2-7	CASSSDSSEQYF	TGTGCCAGCAGCTCGGACAGTTCCGAGCAGTACTTC
NA	TRBD2	TRBV19	TRBJ2-7	CASRGTSGNEQYF	TGTGCCAGTAGAGGAACTAGCGGGAACGAGCAGTACTTC
few	NA	TRBV11-2	TRBJ2-5	CASSSRPLAQEETQYF	TGTGCCAGCAGCTCCCGACCCCTAGCGCAAGAAGAGACCCAGTACTTC
NA	NA	TRBV28	TRBJ1-1	CASSFNPHGDLNTEAFF	TGTGCCAGCAGTTTTAATCCCCACGGGGACTTGAACACTGAAGCTTTCTTT